Each of the 24 T cell receptor beta chains below was sequenced from the same sample in a study of control samples from healthy donors and cancer patients. Sequencing used immunoSEQ multiplex PCR; TCRdb keeps in-frame clones, though not all of them. The sample carries about 28,000 clones, around three quarters recorded once. Sequencing was done on a sample of PBMCs. All receptors derive from a man in his sixties with head and neck cancer.

J is TRBJ2-1 and V is TRBV5-1; 11 nucleotides agree with TRBD2. The germline CDR1 and CDR2 sequences are SGHRS and YFSETQ. The CDR3 length is 16 residues. After removal of 5 bases from V and 2 bases from J, the junction contained 6 bases not matched to a gene. CDR3 sequence (DNA): TGCGCCAGCAGAGTGACTAGCGGGAAGACCTACAATGAGCAGTTCTTC. Encoded protein: CASRVTSGKTYNEQFF.

V usage is TRBV7-9 and J usage is TRBJ2-1; D gene unclear. Trimming took off 4 bases at V and 2 bases at J, with 12 bases between the two ends. Germline-derived CDR1 and CDR2 are SEHNR and FQNEAQ (reference sequence). The CDR3 loop spans 15 amino acids. CDR3 amino acids: CASSSSSGTYNEQFF. The CDR3, as DNA: TGTGCCAGCAGCTCATCTTCGGGTACCTACAATGAGCAGTTCTTC.

The chain joins TRBV28 to TRBJ2-7, with D possibly TRBD1 on 5 matching bases. Per the germline V gene, CDR1 is MDHEN and CDR2 is SYDVKM. The CDR3 covers 15 residues. Between the trimmed V and J ends, which lost 9 bases and 0 bases, there was a span of 18 bases. DNA of the CDR3: TGTGCCAGGAGAGACAGATTAACAAGCTCCTACGAGCAGTACTTC. As protein: CARRDRLTSSYEQYF.

The chain combines TRBV6-5 with TRBJ2-6; no firm D call. CDR1 MNHEY and CDR2 SVGAGI come from the germline V gene. This CDR3 has 16 residues. V was clipped by 2 bases and J by 0 bases, with 8 bases between them. As DNA, the CDR3 is TGTGCCAGCAGTTACACTTCAGCCTCTGGGGCCAACGTCCTGACTTTC. Translated, it gives CASSYTSASGANVLTF.

V is TRBV4-2 and J is TRBJ2-1, with 14 bases lining up with TRBD2. The length of the CDR3 is 18 residues. Germline CDR1 reads LGHNA; CDR2 reads YNFKEQ. The V gene end was trimmed by 4 bases and the J gene end by 2 bases; junction bases not matched to a gene: 7. CDR3 in amino acids: CASSRGLAGDPTYNEQFF. CDR3 sequence (DNA): TGTGCCAGCAGCCGGGGACTAGCGGGAGACCCCACCTACAATGAGCAGTTCTTC.

This chain connects TRBV6-1 to TRBJ2-1, with a possible D match to TRBD1 (5 bases). Germline CDR1 reads MNHNS; CDR2 reads SASEGT. The CDR3 spans 13 residues. V was shortened by 3 bases and J by 6 bases, with 9 bases between the two germline ends. The DNA for the CDR3 is TGTGCCAGCAGTGAGGTTCAGGGCAATGAGCAGTTCTTC. Protein product: CASSEVQGNEQFF.

As DNA, the CDR3 is TGTGCCAGCAGTGGGGACTTTTCCTACGAGCAGTACTTC. It specifies CASSGDFSYEQYF. This chain links TRBV2 with TRBJ2-7; TRBD2 is a possible D gene (6 bases). Germline CDR1 reads SNHLY; CDR2 reads FYNNEI. The CDR3 is made up of 13 amino acids. V lost 4 bases and J lost 1, with 8 bases in between. Full variable domain (outside the CDR3, taken from reference TRBV2 and TRBJ2-7): EPEVTQTPSHQVTQMGQEVILRCVPISNHLYFYWYRQILGQKVEFLVSFYNNEISEKSEIFDDQFSVERPDGSNFTLKIRSTKLEDSAMYFCASSGDFSYEQYFGPGTRLTVT.

The chain has TRBV7-3 and TRBJ1-1; tentative D call: TRBD1 (5 bases). V was shortened by 3 bases and J by 5 bases, with 19 bases between the two germline ends. The germline CDR1 and CDR2 sequences are SGHTA and FQGTGA. This CDR3 has 16 residues. The CDR3 loop reads CASSFIRGDGTTEAFF. The CDR3 nucleotides are TGTGCCAGCAGCTTTATCCGGGGGGACGGAACTACTGAAGCTTTCTTT.

For this clone: One junction end disagrees with the germline gene, perhaps due to a read error. This chain links TRBV2 with TRBJ2-3; 7 nucleotides align to TRBD2. The length of the CDR3 is 14 residues. Germline V gene lookup returns CDR1 SNHLY and CDR2 FYNNEI. CDR3 sequence reads: CARSGRAGTDTQYF. CDR3 nucleotides: TGTGCCAGGAGTGGGAGGGCAGGGACAGATACGCAGTATTTT.

The chain employs TRBV30 and TRBJ2-1; 8 positions agree with TRBD2. From germline, CDR1 is GTSNPN and CDR2 SVGIG (reference sequence). Unmatched junction bases numbered 4, after V lost 3 bases and J lost 0 bases. CDR3 length equals 15 residues. The CDR3 loop reads CAWRVGTSSYNEQFF. Here the CDR3 DNA reads TGTGCCTGGAGGGTGGGGACTAGCTCCTACAATGAGCAGTTCTTC.

This sequence joins TRBV7-9 and TRBJ1-1; TRBD1 might be the D (6 bases). This CDR3 comprises 14 residues. Germline loops: CDR1 SEHNR, CDR2 FQNEAQ (reference sequence). With 3 bases removed from V and 1 base from J, the gap between germline ends came to 9 bases. CDR3 in amino acids: CASSLMGANTEAFF. CDR3 bases: TGTGCCAGCAGCTTGATGGGGGCGAACACTGAAGCTTTCTTT.

This clone has just a few counts. This chain links TRBV5-5 with TRBJ2-2; TRBD2 agrees at 9 bases. Germline V gene data show CDR1 as SGHKS and CDR2 as YYEKEE (reference sequence). The CDR3 runs 17 residues. V was clipped by 0 bases and J by 3 bases; unmatched bases: 6. In DNA, the CDR3 is TGTGCCAGCAGCTTGGTTTGGCGGGAGGGATACACCGGGGAGCTGTTTTTT. This codes for CASSLVWREGYTGELFF.

V is TRBV12-3 or TRBV12-4 and J is TRBJ1-3; the D gene is possibly TRBD1 (6 bases). CDR3 length equals 13 residues. V was pared by 8 bases and J by 4 bases, with 12 bases between. The CDR3 protein is CASGSGAGNTIYF. The CDR3 nucleotides read TGTGCCAGCGGGTCAGGGGCCGGAAACACCATATATTTT.

The genes are TRBV5-6 and TRBJ2-7; TRBD2 agrees at 7 bases. Germline lookup yields CDR1 SGHDT and CDR2 YYEEEE. The CDR3 is 13 residues long. V gave up 4 bases and J gave up 4 bases; unmatched junction bases: 5. Written as DNA, the CDR3 is TGTGCCAGCAGCCCCGGGACTAAATACGAGCAGTACTTC. Translated, it gives CASSPGTKYEQYF.

This clone was recorded only once. V and J are TRBV7-9 and TRBJ2-7; 9 nucleotides match TRBD2. This CDR3 contains 15 residues. J gave up 1 base and V 7 bases, and 8 bases lay outside the gene matches. From germline, CDR1 is SEHNR and CDR2 FQNEAQ (reference sequence). CDR3 sequence: CASIPGLAPSYEQYF. The CDR3 DNA sequence: TGTGCCAGCATTCCTGGACTAGCGCCTTCCTACGAGCAGTACTTC.

The chain couples TRBV19 to TRBJ1-6; D remains unclear. The ends were cut back, 7 bases at V and 11 bases at J, with 15 bases in the middle. The germline CDR1 and CDR2 sequences are LNHDA and SQIVND (reference sequence). The CDR3 is made up of 13 amino acids. CDR3 DNA sequence: TGTGCCAGTAAGGGCGGGGTAGAGACACCCCTCCACTTT. It encodes CASKGGVETPLHF.

The genes are TRBV11-2 and TRBJ1-3, with 7 nucleotides matching TRBD1. V lost 2 bases to trimming and J lost 8 bases; unmatched junction nucleotides: 3. Germline V gene sequence: CDR1 SGHAT, CDR2 FQNNGV. This CDR3 has 13 amino acids. The CDR3 loop is CASSLRGLHTIYF. CDR3 in DNA: TGTGCCAGCAGCTTAAGGGGGCTACACACCATATATTTT. Together with reference TRBV11-2 and TRBJ1-3, the CDR3 gives the full variable domain: EAGVAQSPRYKIIEKRQSVAFWCNPISGHATLYWYQQILGQGPKLLIQFQNNGVVDDSQLPKDRFSAERLKGVDSTLKIQPAKLEDSAVYLCASSLRGLHTIYFGEGSWLTVV.

The V and J genes are TRBV19 and TRBJ1-1; 7 positions agree with TRBD1. From germline, CDR1 is LNHDA and CDR2 SQIVND (reference sequence). This CDR3 spans 14 amino acids. The V segment lost 9 bases and the J segment 0 bases; nucleotides outside the gene matches: 7. CDR3 amino acids: CASRPGTVNTEAFF. CDR3 coding DNA: TGTGCCAGCCGGCCCGGGACAGTGAACACTGAAGCTTTCTTT.

The V and J genes are TRBV12-3 or TRBV12-4 and TRBJ2-3; no definite D call. The CDR3 is 11 amino acids. V shed 6 bases and J shed 7 bases, with 8 bases lying between them. This CDR3 reads CASSRTNTQYF. CDR3 sequence (DNA): TGTGCCAGCAGCCGTACAAATACGCAGTATTTT.

This clone counts as medium-sized. V usage is TRBV27 and J usage is TRBJ2-7; 7 bases fit TRBD1. The CDR3 spans 15 residues. V lost 5 bases to trimming and J lost 0 bases; unmatched junction nucleotides: 7. The germline V gene has CDR1 MNHEY and CDR2 SMNVEV (reference sequence). CDR3 amino acids: CASSTDRLLSYEQYF. The CDR3 nucleotides read TGTGCCAGCAGTACGGACAGGTTGCTCTCCTACGAGCAGTACTTC.

The chain links TRBV19 to TRBJ2-5; D is undetermined. Trimming stripped 4 bases from V and 7 bases from J, with 16 bases between. This CDR3 has 14 amino acids. Germline V lookup: CDR1 LNHDA, CDR2 SQIVND (reference sequence). The CDR3 DNA reads as TGTGCCAGTAGTACCGAACATCCGTCGGCGACCCAGTACTTC. As protein: CASSTEHPSATQYF.

The V gene is TRBV5-6, the J gene TRBJ2-2; D unclear. The germline CDR1 and CDR2 sequences are SGHDT and YYEEEE. This CDR3 contains 16 residues. V lost 1 base and J lost 6, with 16 bases in between. In nucleotides, the CDR3 is TGTGCCAGCAGCTTGTCGCTCGCGGCAGGCGCCGGGGAGCTGTTTTTT. Translation: CASSLSLAAGAGELFF.

The chain carries TRBV5-1 and TRBJ2-5; D is ambiguous. Germline V gives CDR1 SGHRS, CDR2 YFSETQ. V was cut by 0 bases and J by 6 bases, with 0 bases left in between. The CDR3 contains 10 residues. The CDR3 sequence: CASSLETQYF. The DNA of the CDR3 is TGCGCCAGCAGCTTGGAGACCCAGTACTTC.

The rearrangement joins TRBV28 to TRBJ2-7; 8 nucleotides line up with TRBD2. J gave up 6 bases and V 2 bases, and 6 bases lay outside the gene matches. The CDR3 runs 14 residues. Germline loops: CDR1 MDHEN, CDR2 SYDVKM. CDR3 DNA: TGTGCCAGCAGTTTAGCGGGACTAGAGGCCGAGCAGTACTTC. Translation: CASSLAGLEAEQYF.